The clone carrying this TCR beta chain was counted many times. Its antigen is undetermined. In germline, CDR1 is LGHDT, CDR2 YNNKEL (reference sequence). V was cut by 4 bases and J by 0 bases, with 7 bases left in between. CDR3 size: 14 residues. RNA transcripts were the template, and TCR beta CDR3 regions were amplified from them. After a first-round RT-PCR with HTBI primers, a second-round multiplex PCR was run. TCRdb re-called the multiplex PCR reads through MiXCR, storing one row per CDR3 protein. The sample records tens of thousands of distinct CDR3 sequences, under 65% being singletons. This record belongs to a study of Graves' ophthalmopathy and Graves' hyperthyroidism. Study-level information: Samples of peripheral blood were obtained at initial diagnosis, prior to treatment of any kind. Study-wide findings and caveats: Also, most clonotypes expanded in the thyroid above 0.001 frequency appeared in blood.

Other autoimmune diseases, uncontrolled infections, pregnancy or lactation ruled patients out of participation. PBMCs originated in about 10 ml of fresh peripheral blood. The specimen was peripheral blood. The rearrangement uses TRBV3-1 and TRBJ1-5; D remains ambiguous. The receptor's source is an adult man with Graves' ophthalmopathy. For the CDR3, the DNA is TGTGCCAGCAGCCCCGACGGTAGCAATCAGCCCCAGCATTTT. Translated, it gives CASSPDGSNQPQHF.